The 14 T cell receptor beta chains presented below share a single source sample, sequenced in a study of CD8 T cells in ankylosing spondylitis. TCRdb analysed the 5' RACE reads with MiXCR anew, one entry per CDR3 protein. The sample contains 250,000 to 350,000 distinct CDR3 sequences, 20% of which appear only once. The sample consisted of blood, either unsorted or a sorted T cell fraction (not recorded which). The source of these receptors is a male donor with ankylosing spondylitis or in good health (not recorded which).

This clonotype was seen only a few times. The V call is TRBV28, the J call TRBJ1-4; D remains ambiguous. Germline V gives CDR1 MDHEN, CDR2 SYDVKM. With 6 bases removed from V and 8 bases from J, the gap between germline ends came to 10 bases. CDR3 length: 12 amino acids. The chain's CDR3 is CASSTSFEKLFF. In DNA form, the CDR3 reads TGTGCCAGCAGCACCTCCTTCGAAAAACTGTTTTTT.

This clonotype was observed many times. The V gene is TRBV7-2, the J gene TRBJ1-1, with 9 bases identical to TRBD1. CDR3 length equals 14 residues. Germline CDR1 SGHTA, CDR2 FQGNSA. V lost 7 bases and J lost 3; bases outside the gene matches: 6. The CDR3 DNA is TGTGCCAGCACCCGGGGACAGGGCCACACTGAAGCTTTCTTT. This translates into CASTRGQGHTEAFF.

This clonotype was picked up a small number of times. The chain is built from TRBV12-3 or TRBV12-4 and TRBJ2-1; 7 bases fit TRBD2. The CDR3 extends over 14 amino acids. Trimming cost V 6 bases and J 7 bases; bases outside gene matches: 9. The CDR3 nucleotides read TGTGCCAGCAGGCACACTAGCGCGGGGAATGAGCAGTTCTTC. This translates into CASRHTSAGNEQFF.

J is TRBJ2-7 and V is TRBV7-2; 9 bases are shared with TRBD2. The CDR3 consists of 15 residues. V was clipped by 3 bases and J by 0 bases; unmatched bases: 3. Germline assignment: CDR1 SGHTA and CDR2 FQGNSA. This chain's CDR3 is CASSFSGSSSYEQYV. DNA of the CDR3: TGTGCCAGCAGCTTTAGCGGGAGCAGCTCCTACGAGCAGTACGTC.

This chain connects TRBV6-6 to TRBJ1-2, with D perhaps TRBD1 (5 bases). V was shortened by 7 bases and J by 0 bases, with 9 bases between the two germline ends. CDR1 is MNHNY, CDR2 SVGAGI, per germline (reference sequence). There are 13 residues in the CDR3. The CDR3, as DNA: TGTGCCAGCATGGGGGAGTCTAACTATGGCTACACCTTC. Amino acids: CASMGESNYGYTF.

The sample holds a few counts of this clonotype. For the CDR3, the DNA is TGCAGTGCTAGAGATCCACTACAGGGCGTGTATGGCTACACCTTC. This sequence encodes CSARDPLQGVYGYTF. V is TRBV20-1 and J is TRBJ1-2; a weak D match, TRBD1 (6 bases). Per the germline V gene, CDR1 is DFQATT and CDR2 is SNEGSKA (reference sequence). Between the trimmed V and J ends, which lost 0 bases and 5 bases, there was a span of 16 bases. CDR3 length: 15 residues.

By share of the sample, this clonotype is medium-sized (0.01 to 0.1%). The rearrangement joins TRBV4-2 to TRBJ2-3; either TRBD1 or TRBD2 may supply D (6 bases each). Germline V gene lookup returns CDR1 LGHNA and CDR2 YNFKEQ. The CDR3 consists of 14 residues. Trimming removed 5 bases from V and 3 bases from J, with 12 bases in between. CDR3 protein: CASSVGGETDTQYF. The CDR3 nucleotides read TGTGCCAGCAGCGTCGGGGGCGAAACAGATACGCAGTATTTT.

This clonotype was recorded a few times. The gene calls are TRBV12-3 or TRBV12-4 and TRBJ2-1; TRBD1 agrees at 7 bases. The CDR3 spans 16 residues. J lost 0 bases, V lost 8 bases, and 10 bases had no gene match. The CDR3 is CASLDRDGVSYNEQFF. The CDR3 region has the DNA TGTGCCAGCCTCGACAGGGATGGGGTCTCCTACAATGAGCAGTTCTTC.

This clonotype showed up just a few times. The chain recombines TRBV7-6 with TRBJ2-3; 12 bases align to TRBD2. Germline CDR1 and CDR2: SGHVS and FNYEAQ. This CDR3 has 17 amino acids. Germline trimming cut 5 bases from V and 6 bases from J; bases unmatched to any gene: 12. Here the CDR3 DNA reads TGTGCCAGCAGCCCCCGGACTAGCGGGGTCGGGGGTGATACGCAGTATTTT. This encodes CASSPRTSGVGGDTQYF. The entire variable domain, with the rest obtained from reference TRBV7-6 and TRBJ2-3, is as follows: GAGVSQSPRYKVTKRGQDVALRCDPISGHVSLYWYRQALGQGPEFLTYFNYEAQQDKSGLPNDRFSAERPEGSISTLTIQRTEQRDSAMYRCASSPRTSGVGGDTQYFGPGTRLTVL.

This chain links TRBV20-1 with TRBJ2-2; D possibly matches TRBD1 or TRBD2 (5 bases each). This CDR3 comprises 13 residues. V shed 3 bases and J shed 2 bases, with 7 bases lying between them. Germline lookup yields CDR1 DFQATT and CDR2 SNEGSKA (reference sequence). CDR3: CSARRDNTGELFF. The CDR3 DNA is TGCAGTGCTAGGAGGGACAACACCGGGGAGCTGTTTTTT.

This clonotype was seen more than once but under ten times. The rearrangement joins TRBV6-1 to TRBJ2-3; maybe TRBD1 (6 bases). CDR3 size: 16 residues. Looked up from germline, CDR1 is MNHNS and CDR2 is SASEGT. V was pared by 0 bases and J by 3 bases, with 13 bases between. In DNA, the CDR3 is TGTGCCAGCAGTGAAGCGTTGTCCCAGGGGACAGATACGCAGTATTTT. Translated, it gives CASSEALSQGTDTQYF.

A few counts support this clonotype. The genes are TRBV5-1 and TRBJ2-7; no reliable D call. The V end was cut by 4 bases, the J end by 0 bases, with 8 bases between. The length of the CDR3 is 13 residues. Germline V gene lookup returns CDR1 SGHRS and CDR2 YFSETQ. The CDR3 DNA reads TGCGCCAGCAGCCTTGACAACTCCTACGAGCAGTACGTC. This encodes CASSLDNSYEQYV.

This clonotype occurred a few times. The chain combines TRBV24-1 with TRBJ2-1; D may be TRBD1 or TRBD2 (6 bases each). Germline V lookup: CDR1 KGHDR, CDR2 SFDVKD. V dropped 4 bases and J dropped 8 bases, with 17 bases sitting between them. The CDR3 length is 15 residues. The CDR3 is CATSDLMGGSDEQFF. CDR3 nucleotide sequence: TGTGCCACCAGTGACCTAATGGGGGGCTCGGATGAGCAGTTCTTC.

This clonotype was seen a handful of times. This rearrangement joins TRBV5-1 to TRBJ2-3, with 7 bases lining up with TRBD2. This CDR3 is built from 14 residues. Germline CDR1 and CDR2: SGHRS and YFSETQ. The ends lost 7 bases at V and 3 bases at J; junction bases unmatched: 8. CDR3 bases: TGCGCCAGCGCCTCGGGAGGTGGGACAGATACGCAGTATTTT. The encoded protein is CASASGGGTDTQYF. The entire variable domain, with the rest obtained from reference TRBV5-1 and TRBJ2-3, is as follows: KAGVTQTPRYLIKTRGQQVTLSCSPISGHRSVSWYQQTPGQGLQFLFEYFSETQRNKGNFPGRFSGRQFSNSRSEMNVSTLELGDSALYLCASASGGGTDTQYFGPGTRLTVL.